Following are 9 T cell receptor beta chains from one sample sequenced in a study of CD8 T cells in ankylosing spondylitis. Broader study findings: A TCR beta motif of under ten highly homologous variants seemed to mark ankylosing spondylitis blood.

Each CDR3 protein is one row after TCRdb ran MiXCR on the 5' RACE reads. The sample includes 400,000 to 450,000 distinct CDR3 sequences, 15% to 20% of them seen just once. No cognate antigen is known for these TCRs. The material sequenced was blood, either unsorted or a sorted T cell fraction (not recorded which). Receptors were obtained from a male donor with ankylosing spondylitis.

Turning to this clonotype: The junction and the germline gene differ at one end; a read error may be behind it. The gene calls are TRBV13 and TRBJ2-1; the match to TRBD2 covers 14 bases. CDR3 size: 17 residues. Germline V CDR1 and CDR2: PRHDT, FYEKMQ (reference sequence). CDR3 in amino acids: CVSSPGLAGGSGNEQFF. CDR3 DNA: TGTGTCAGCAGCCCCGGACTAGCGGGGGGTTCAGGGAATGAGCAGTTCTTC.

This clonotype appeared a few times. The rearrangement joins TRBV5-1 to TRBJ2-2; maybe TRBD2 (5 bases). This CDR3 has 17 residues. The V and J ends lost 4 bases and 1 base respectively, with 17 bases between them. From germline, CDR1 is SGHRS and CDR2 YFSETQ. CDR3 bases: TGCGCCAGCAGCCCCCATCCGGGAATTTTGAACACCGGGGAGCTGTTTTTT. Protein: CASSPHPGILNTGELFF.

This chain joins TRBV30 and TRBJ2-1, with D unresolved. The CDR3 contains 11 residues. V was trimmed by 4 bases and J by 8 bases, leaving 9 bases between them. The germline V gene encodes CDR1 GTSNPN and CDR2 SVGIG (reference sequence). In nucleotides, the CDR3 is TGTGCCTGGACCAGTCTAGATGAGCAGTTCTTC. Translated, it gives CAWTSLDEQFF.

The rearrangement uses TRBV7-9 and TRBJ2-3; 8 bases fit TRBD2. V lost 5 bases, J lost 6 bases, and 10 bases stayed unmatched. This CDR3 spans 15 amino acids. The germline CDR1 and CDR2 sequences are SEHNR and FQNEAQ (reference sequence). The CDR3, as DNA: TGTGCCAGCAGCGCAGTAGCGGGGCCCCCGGATACGCAGTATTTT. It specifies CASSAVAGPPDTQYF. Based on the CDR3 plus reference TRBV7-9 and TRBJ2-3, the full variable domain is DTGVSQNPRHKITKRGQNVTFRCDPISEHNRLYWYRQTLGQGPEFLTYFQNEAQLEKSRLLSDRFSAERPKGSFSTLEIQRTEQGDSAMYLCASSAVAGPPDTQYFGPGTRLTVL.

There are a few counts of this clonotype. The rearrangement links TRBV29-1 to TRBJ2-3, with D unclear. The CDR3 runs to 16 residues. V was pared by 4 bases and J by 1 base, with 18 bases between. The germline V gene has CDR1 SQVTM and CDR2 ANQGSEA. CDR3 residues: CSVGLRLPLRTDTQYF. The CDR3, as DNA: TGCAGCGTTGGGTTAAGACTTCCCTTACGCACAGATACGCAGTATTTT.

The chain links TRBV3-1 to TRBJ1-2, with 10 bases aligning to TRBD1. The V and J ends lost 2 bases and 7 bases, in that order; junction bases with no gene match: 4. The CDR3 length is 14 residues. Germline loops: CDR1 LGHDT, CDR2 YNNKEL (reference sequence). For the CDR3, the DNA is TGTGCCAGCAGCCAAATTGGACAGGGGGGTGGCTACACCTTC. It translates to CASSQIGQGGGYTF.

The V gene is TRBV12-3 or TRBV12-4, the J gene TRBJ1-1, with a tentative D call TRBD1 (5 bases). Trimming stripped 6 bases from V and 4 bases from J, with 15 bases between. This CDR3 is 14 amino acids long. The CDR3 protein is CASRRGRGVTEAFF. For the CDR3, the DNA is TGTGCCAGCAGACGGGGGAGGGGTGTCACTGAAGCTTTCTTT.

This clonotype was seen repeatedly, ten times or more. The chain employs TRBV6-1 and TRBJ2-3; 9 nucleotides align to TRBD1. V dropped 10 bases and J dropped 3; count of bases not matched to a gene: 5. The CDR3 is 13 amino acids. CDR1 and CDR2 from the germline V gene are MNHNS and SASEGT. Written as DNA, the CDR3 is TGTGCCACGACAGGGGGGGGGACAGATACGCAGTATTTT. It is translated as CATTGGGTDTQYF.

V usage is TRBV25-1 and J usage is TRBJ2-1, with 13 bases matching TRBD2. This CDR3 contains 16 residues. V shed 5 bases, J shed 6 bases, and the junction held 7 bases outside the gene matches. CDR1 and CDR2 from the germline V gene are MGHDK and SYGVNS. The CDR3 loop is CASSPTGLAGTNEQFF. The CDR3 DNA reads TGTGCCAGCAGTCCAACGGGACTAGCGGGAACCAATGAGCAGTTCTTC.